A few counts support the clone carrying this TCR beta chain. Its antigen remains unidentified. This sample was included in a study of T cells in Graves' hyperthyroidism and ophthalmopathy. The V gene's germline CDR1 is SGHRS and CDR2 YFSETQ. After removal of 2 bases from V and 2 bases from J, the junction contained 5 bases not matched to a gene. The CDR3 runs 15 residues. General observations from the study: The model's output predicted ophthalmopathy at a median of approximately 6.5 months prior to onset. Most clonotypes that expanded in the thyroid above 0.001 also showed up in blood.

RNA transcripts were the template for amplifying TCR beta CDR3 regions. During a first-round RT-PCR of the TCR CDR3, the HTBI primer set was used. TCRdb re-called the multiplex PCR reads with MiXCR, one entry per CDR3 protein. The sample consists of 350,000 or so distinct CDR3 sequences, approximately 18% of them appearing once. This TCR was recovered from a woman aged 25 to 45 with Graves' hyperthyroidism that later progressed to Graves' ophthalmopathy. Sequenced sample: blood. The chain joins TRBV5-1 to TRBJ2-7; 9 bases are shared with TRBD1. The CDR3 sequence is CASSLRQGEAYEQYF. CDR3 coding DNA: TGCGCCAGCAGCTTACGACAGGGGGAGGCCTACGAGCAGTACTTC. The full variable domain, completed using reference TRBV5-1 and TRBJ2-7, is KAGVTQTPRYLIKTRGQQVTLSCSPISGHRSVSWYQQTPGQGLQFLFEYFSETQRNKGNFPGRFSGRQFSNSRSEMNVSTLELGDSALYLCASSLRQGEAYEQYFGPGTRLTVT.